This T cell receptor beta chain was observed in a study of OX40 agonist ivuxolimab in advanced cancers. Libraries were prepared by immunoSEQ multiplex PCR; TCRdb keeps only in-frame clonotypes and omits some of them. The sample records around 100,000 clones, 80% to 90% being singletons. CDR1 SEHNR and CDR2 FQNEAQ come from the germline V gene (reference sequence). CDR3 size: 17 residues. Trimming left V 1 base short and J 5 bases short, with 20 bases between. The sequencing used CD4+ or CD8+ T cells sorted from blood, collected in a trial of the OX40 agonist ivuxolimab. The TCR was taken from an adult with an advanced solid tumor such as melanoma, head and neck, liver or kidney cancer. This chain joins TRBV7-9 and TRBJ1-1; perhaps TRBD1 as D (5 bases). The CDR3 DNA reads TGTGCCAGCAGCTTAGACCCTCCTGACTTGGGGGGGACTGAAGCTTTCTTT. Residues: CASSLDPPDLGGTEAFF.